Sequencing of this TCR beta chain was carried out in a study of regulatory T cells in long-lasting Graves disease. Time point: newly diagnosed GD, antithyroid drugs for less than 3 months. Making the TCR library involved RNA that had been extracted from PBMCs. EDTA tubes collected nine milliliters of peripheral blood. Germline-derived CDR1 and CDR2 are DFQATT and SNEGSKA (reference sequence). V was pared by 5 bases and J by 2 bases, with 3 bases of the junction left unmatched. The length of the CDR3 is 13 residues. Findings and caveats of the study: What was studied was peripheral blood only, and not thyroid tissue.

At least ten counts were recorded for this clonotype. Its antigen is as yet unknown. Sequencing libraries for TCR beta were prepared with iRepertoire HTBI primers and Arm-PCR of CDR3 regions. In the authors' methods: Sample data revealed approximately 60 TRBV and 12 to 15 TRBJ segments. TCRdb re-derived calls from the multiplex PCR reads in MiXCR, one entry per CDR3 protein. Clone size and V and J calls follow TCRdb, not the original study. The data hold around 240,000 distinct CDR3 sequences, with around 18% observed a single time. The same specimen was also included in a second study, on T cells in Graves' hyperthyroidism and ophthalmopathy. That study adds: Every diagnosis used clinical symptoms, serum thyroxine and TRAb, thyroid ultrasound and orbital computed tomography.

The V call is TRBV20-1, the J call TRBJ1-5, with 7 bases matching TRBD1. This specimen consisted of peripheral blood mononuclear cells (PBMCs), obtained at new diagnosis, from a patient treated with antithyroid drugs. This receptor was taken from a young woman with Graves disease. The CDR3 DNA is TGCAGTGCTGGGGACAGACGCAATCAGCCCCAGCATTTT. Protein product: CSAGDRRNQPQHF.